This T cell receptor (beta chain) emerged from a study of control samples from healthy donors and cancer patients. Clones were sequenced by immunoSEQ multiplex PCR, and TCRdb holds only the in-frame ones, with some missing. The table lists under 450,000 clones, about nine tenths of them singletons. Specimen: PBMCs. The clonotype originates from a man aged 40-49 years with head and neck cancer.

The CDR3 DNA sequence: TGCGCCAGCAGCCAGGGACTAGCGCCAGATACGCAGTATTTT. Translation gives CASSQGLAPDTQYF. This chain uses TRBV5-1 with TRBJ2-3; 10 bases agree with TRBD2. This CDR3 is built from 14 residues. V was pared by 4 bases and J by 4 bases, with 3 bases of the junction left unmatched. Per the germline V gene, CDR1 is SGHRS and CDR2 is YFSETQ. Based on the CDR3 plus reference TRBV5-1 and TRBJ2-3, the full variable domain is KAGVTQTPRYLIKTRGQQVTLSCSPISGHRSVSWYQQTPGQGLQFLFEYFSETQRNKGNFPGRFSGRQFSNSRSEMNVSTLELGDSALYLCASSQGLAPDTQYFGPGTRLTVL.